The 4 T cell receptor beta chains presented below share a single source sample, sequenced in a study of T cell responses to AZD1222 COVID-19 vaccine. The repertoire was sequenced with immunoSEQ multiplex PCR; TCRdb's copy has only in-frame clones and lacks some. This sample has roughly 140,000 clones, with approximately 88% found just once. The sequencing here drew on peripheral blood, taken on day 0 of AZD1222 vaccination. These receptors all come from an adult in good health.

J is TRBJ2-7 and V is TRBV9; D might be TRBD1 or TRBD2, each matching 5 bases. Germline V lookup: CDR1 SGDLS, CDR2 YYNGEE. CDR3 length: 12 residues. V lost 3 bases and J lost 6, with 10 bases in between. The CDR3 loop is CASSGDGSEQYF. CDR3 bases: TGTGCCAGCAGCGGGGACGGTAGCGAGCAGTACTTC.

The J gene is TRBJ1-6, the V gene TRBV14; the D is unclear. The ends were cut back, 1 base at V and 7 bases at J, with 8 bases in the middle. CDR3 length: 14 amino acids. Germline V lookup: CDR1 SGHDN, CDR2 FVKESK. The CDR3 DNA follows: TGTGCCAGCAGCCAAGTCGCCGCGAATTCACCCCTCCACTTT. Protein: CASSQVAANSPLHF. Looking up the rest from reference TRBV14 and TRBJ1-6 gives the full variable domain: EAGVTQFPSHSVIEKGQTVTLRCDPISGHDNLYWYRRVMGKEIKFLLHFVKESKQDESGMPNNRFLAERTGGTYSTLKVQPAELEDSGVYFCASSQVAANSPLHFGNGTRLTVT.

The chain couples TRBV6-5 to TRBJ2-7; 7 nucleotides line up with TRBD2. V shed 0 bases and J 0 bases; nucleotides not matched to a gene: 2. The CDR3 sequence is 15 residues long. Germline V gives CDR1 MNHEY, CDR2 SVGAGI. The CDR3 nucleotides are TGTGCCAGCAGTTACTCGGGGGGGAGCTCCTACGAGCAGTACTTC. Translation gives CASSYSGGSSYEQYF.

The genes are TRBV12-3 or TRBV12-4 and TRBJ2-5; D remains ambiguous. The CDR3 runs to 13 residues. V dropped 3 bases and J dropped 7 bases, with 12 bases sitting between them. The CDR3 loop is CASSLSILRTQYF. The CDR3 DNA follows: TGTGCCAGCAGTTTGTCTATCCTAAGGACCCAGTACTTC.